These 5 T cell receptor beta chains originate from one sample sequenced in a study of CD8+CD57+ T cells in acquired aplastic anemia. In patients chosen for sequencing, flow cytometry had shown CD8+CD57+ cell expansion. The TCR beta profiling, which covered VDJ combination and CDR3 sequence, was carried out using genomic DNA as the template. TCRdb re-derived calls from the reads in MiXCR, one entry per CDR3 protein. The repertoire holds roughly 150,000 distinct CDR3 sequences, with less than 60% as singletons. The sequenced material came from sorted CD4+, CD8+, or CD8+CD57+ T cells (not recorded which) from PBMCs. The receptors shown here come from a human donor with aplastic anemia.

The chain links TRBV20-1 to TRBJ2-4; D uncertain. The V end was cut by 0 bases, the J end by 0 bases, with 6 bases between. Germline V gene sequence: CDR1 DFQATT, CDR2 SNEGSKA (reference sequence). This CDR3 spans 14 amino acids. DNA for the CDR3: TGCAGTGCTAGAGATTCACTAGCCAAAAACATTCAGTACTTC. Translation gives CSARDSLAKNIQYF.

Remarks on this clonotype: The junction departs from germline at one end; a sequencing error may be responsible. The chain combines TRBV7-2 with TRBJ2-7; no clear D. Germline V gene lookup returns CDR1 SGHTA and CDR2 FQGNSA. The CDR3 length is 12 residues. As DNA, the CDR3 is TGTGCCGGCAGCTTAACTAACTACGAGCAGTACTTC. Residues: CAGSLTNYEQYF.

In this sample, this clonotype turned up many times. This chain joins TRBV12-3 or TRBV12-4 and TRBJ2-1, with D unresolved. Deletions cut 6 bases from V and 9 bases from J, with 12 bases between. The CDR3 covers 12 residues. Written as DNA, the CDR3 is TGTGCCAGCAGCCTACCACCTCGTGAGCAGTTCTTC. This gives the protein CASSLPPREQFF.

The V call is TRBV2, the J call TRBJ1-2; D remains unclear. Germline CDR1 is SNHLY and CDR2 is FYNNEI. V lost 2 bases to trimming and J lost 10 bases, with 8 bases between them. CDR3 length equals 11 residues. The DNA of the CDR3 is TGTGCCAGCAGTGAAAGACACGACTACACCTTC. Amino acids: CASSERHDYTF.

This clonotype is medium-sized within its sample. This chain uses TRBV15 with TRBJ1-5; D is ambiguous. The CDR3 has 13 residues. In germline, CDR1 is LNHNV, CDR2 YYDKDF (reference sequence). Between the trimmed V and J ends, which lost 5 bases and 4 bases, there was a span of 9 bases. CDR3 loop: CATSLGRNQPQHF. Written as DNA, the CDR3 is TGTGCCACCAGCTTAGGTCGGAATCAGCCCCAGCATTTT.